This note documents a single T cell receptor (beta chain) sequence. This record belongs to a study of CD8 T cells in Susac syndrome. The CDR3 length is 12 residues. J lost 6 bases, V lost 6 bases, and 8 bases had no gene match. CDR1 is DFQATT and CDR2 is SNEGSKA in the germline V gene (reference sequence). Roughly 0.5 to 1 ug RNA was reverse transcribed with random hexamers. A multiplex approach, immunoSEQ multiplex PCR, amplified TCR beta CDR3 across 54 Vbeta and 13 Jbeta. TCRdb reprocessed the immunoSEQ multiplex PCR reads with MiXCR, giving one entry per CDR3 protein. The sample contains about 210,000 distinct CDR3 sequences, about 95% of which appear only once. CD8+ and CD4+ T cells from blood underwent TCR beta sequencing.

The specimen was CD4+ T cells from PBMCs. The clonotype was recovered from a human donor with multiple sclerosis. The chain carries TRBV20-1 and TRBJ2-7, with 7 nucleotides matching TRBD1. CDR3 amino acids: CSARQGAREQYF. The CDR3 DNA sequence: TGCAGTGCCAGACAGGGAGCCCGCGAGCAGTACTTC.